Each of the 29 T cell receptor beta chains below was sequenced from the same sample in a study of cytomegalovirus exposure and HLA in healthy donors (dated by TCRdb to about 2017). Libraries were constructed by the immunoSEQ multiplex PCR assay. The multiplex PCR relied on a mix of 60 forward primers for TCR Vbeta segments and 13 reverse primers for TCR Jbeta segments. TCRdb took this table from immuneACCESS and kept in-frame rearrangements with V and J called. Such tables lack part of the clones; where checked against another copy, unresolved V genes explain under half of the gap, and the rest is unexplained. The sample table shows approximately 90,000 clones, and 63% are seen once. The ten largest account for roughly 6.7% of the sample. What was sequenced was PBMCs. These TCRs come from a woman in her 30s in good health and CMV-seronegative.

The J gene is TRBJ2-7, the V gene TRBV11-2, with 10 bases matching TRBD1. The trim removed 4 bases at V and 4 bases at J, leaving 7 bases unmatched. This CDR3 comprises 15 residues. CDR1 and CDR2 from the germline V gene are SGHAT and FQNNGV. The CDR3 DNA sequence: TGTGCCAGCAGCTCTAACCGGGACAGGGGTTACGAGCAGTACTTC. As protein: CASSSNRDRGYEQYF. The full variable domain, its missing parts supplied by reference TRBV11-2 and TRBJ2-7, is EAGVAQSPRYKIIEKRQSVAFWCNPISGHATLYWYQQILGQGPKLLIQFQNNGVVDDSQLPKDRFSAERLKGVDSTLKIQPAKLEDSAVYLCASSSNRDRGYEQYFGPGTRLTVT.

This clone was detected a few times. The chain uses TRBV5-1 and TRBJ2-2, with D possibly being TRBD2 (6 bases). The length of the CDR3 is 15 residues. V was clipped by 4 bases and J by 5 bases, with 15 bases between them. The germline V gene encodes CDR1 SGHRS and CDR2 YFSETQ. The CDR3 DNA reads TGCGCCAGCAGCCTAGGGACGGGGGTGACCGGGGAGCTGTTTTTT. This gives the protein CASSLGTGVTGELFF.

A few counts support this clone. This chain links TRBV19 with TRBJ1-5; 7 nucleotides line up with TRBD1. After removal of 5 bases from V and 2 bases from J, the junction contained 15 bases not matched to a gene. CDR3 size: 18 residues. From germline, CDR1 is LNHDA and CDR2 SQIVND (reference sequence). The CDR3 loop is CASSLGGGGGSGNQPQHF. CDR3 sequence (DNA): TGTGCCAGTAGTCTCGGCGGAGGGGGCGGCTCTGGCAATCAGCCCCAGCATTTT.

The chain links TRBV6-5 to TRBJ1-2, with no clear D. CDR1 and CDR2 from the germline V gene are MNHEY and SVGAGI. V lost 2 bases and J 8 bases, leaving 15 bases between the germline ends. This CDR3 contains 14 residues. CDR3 sequence: CASSYASRVNGYTF. The DNA of the CDR3 is TGTGCCAGCAGTTACGCGAGTAGAGTAAACGGCTACACCTTC.

The rearrangement joins TRBV4-2 to TRBJ2-1; D is perhaps TRBD1 (6 bases). Germline CDR1 and CDR2: LGHNA and YNFKEQ. The V end lost 4 bases, the J end lost 3 bases, and 16 bases lay between the germline ends. The CDR3 extends over 16 amino acids. The CDR3 region has the DNA TGTGCCAGCAGCCCAATTCCAGGACAGAACTACAATGAGCAGTTCTTC. It specifies CASSPIPGQNYNEQFF.

CDR3 in DNA: TGCAGTGCTATGACAGACTACGAGCAGTACTTC. It is translated as CSAMTDYEQYF. The chain is built from TRBV20-1 and TRBJ2-7, with a possible D match to TRBD1 (5 bases). This CDR3 has 11 amino acids. Germline-derived CDR1 and CDR2 are DFQATT and SNEGSKA (reference sequence). V was cut by 4 bases and J by 3 bases, with 7 bases left in between.

The V call is TRBV7-3, the J call TRBJ2-7; TRBD2 might be the D (7 bases). Germline V CDR1 and CDR2: SGHTA, FQGTGA. V shed 2 bases and J shed 7 bases, with 12 bases lying between them. CDR3 length: 13 residues. Written as DNA, the CDR3 is TGTGCCAGCAGCTTATCTGAGGGGGGGGAGCAGTACTTC. It is translated as CASSLSEGGEQYF.

The chain is built from TRBV14 and TRBJ1-2; TRBD1 agrees at 10 bases. CDR1 is SGHDN and CDR2 is FVKESK in the germline V gene. The CDR3 contains 14 residues. With V trimmed by 6 bases and J by 6 bases, 7 bases remained unmatched. The CDR3 is CASSHWTGGNGYTF. The CDR3 coding sequence is TGTGCCAGCAGTCATTGGACAGGGGGGAATGGCTACACCTTC. Full variable domain (rest looked up from reference TRBV14 and TRBJ1-2): EAGVTQFPSHSVIEKGQTVTLRCDPISGHDNLYWYRRVMGKEIKFLLHFVKESKQDESGMPNNRFLAERTGGTYSTLKVQPAELEDSGVYFCASSHWTGGNGYTFGSGTRLTVV.

This chain uses TRBV10-1 with TRBJ2-2, with 13 bases identical to TRBD2. The germline V gene encodes CDR1 WNHNN and CDR2 SYGVQD (reference sequence). The CDR3 is made up of 15 amino acids. V was clipped by 6 bases and J by 5 bases; unmatched bases: 3. The CDR3: CASSLLAGGTGELFF. The CDR3 DNA reads TGCGCCAGCAGCCTACTAGCGGGAGGGACCGGGGAGCTGTTTTTT.

The chain uses TRBV6-5 and TRBJ1-5; D may be TRBD1 (6 bases). V dropped 5 bases and J dropped 7 bases, with 15 bases sitting between them. The CDR3 is 14 residues long. Germline values: CDR1 MNHEY, CDR2 SVGAGI. CDR3 in amino acids: CASSSRGLEQPQHF. In DNA, the CDR3 is TGTGCCAGCAGTAGCAGGGGATTAGAACAGCCCCAGCATTTT.

The chain couples TRBV9 to TRBJ2-1, with 12 bases aligning to TRBD2. Germline V gives CDR1 SGDLS, CDR2 YYNGEE. The V and J ends lost 3 bases and 9 bases, in that order; junction bases with no gene match: 1. This CDR3 comprises 13 residues. CDR3 region: CASSASGGGEQFF. The DNA of the CDR3 is TGTGCCAGCAGCGCTAGCGGGGGGGGTGAGCAGTTCTTC. Based on the CDR3 plus reference TRBV9 and TRBJ2-1, the full variable domain is DSGVTQTPKHLITATGQRVTLRCSPRSGDLSVYWYQQSLDQGLQFLIQYYNGEERAKGNILERFSAQQFPDLHSELNLSSLELGDSALYFCASSASGGGEQFFGPGTRLTVL.

The chain carries TRBV11-2 and TRBJ2-2; D perhaps matches TRBD1 (6 bases). The CDR3 runs 18 residues. Trimming took off 2 bases at V and 2 bases at J, with 18 bases between the two ends. Germline V gene lookup returns CDR1 SGHAT and CDR2 FQNNGV. The chain's CDR3 is CASSLHPIGQHNTGELFF. DNA of the CDR3: TGTGCCAGCAGCTTACACCCAATCGGACAGCATAACACCGGGGAGCTGTTTTTT.

The chain is built from TRBV7-4 and TRBJ1-5; 7 bases line up with TRBD1. V was pared by 0 bases and J by 7 bases, with 6 bases of the junction left unmatched. The CDR3 has 15 amino acids. CDR1 and CDR2 from the germline V gene are SGHVT and SQSDAQ. The CDR3 protein is CASSLAEGARQPQHF. CDR3 nucleotide sequence: TGTGCCAGCAGCTTAGCGGAGGGGGCCCGACAGCCCCAGCATTTT.

This sequence joins TRBV7-9 and TRBJ1-2, with 12 bases lining up with TRBD1. The junction had 8 bases not matched to a gene; V was cut back by 4 bases and J by 8 bases. The germline V gene encodes CDR1 SEHNR and CDR2 FQNEAQ (reference sequence). The length of the CDR3 is 15 residues. The DNA of the CDR3 is TGTGCCAGCAGCTCGACCGGGACAGGGGGCGTGGGCTACACCTTC. This sequence encodes CASSSTGTGGVGYTF.

The chain recombines TRBV5-1 with TRBJ1-4; D is possibly TRBD1 (5 bases). The ends were cut back, 3 bases at V and 5 bases at J, with 14 bases in the middle. This CDR3 has 15 residues. Germline CDR1 is SGHRS and CDR2 is YFSETQ. CDR3 coding DNA: TGCGCCAGCAGCTCGACCGGGGGTATGAATGAAAAACTGTTTTTT. Protein: CASSSTGGMNEKLFF.

The V and J genes are TRBV28 and TRBJ2-7; a weak D match, TRBD1 (7 bases). Germline V gives CDR1 MDHEN, CDR2 SYDVKM. V was pared by 10 bases and J by 6 bases, with 16 bases between. The CDR3 runs 12 residues. The CDR3 is CAIKDREAEQYF. CDR3 sequence (DNA): TGTGCCATCAAAGACAGGGAGGCCGAGCAGTACTTC.

The CDR3 sequence: CASSLGQGAAQRGYTF. CDR3 in DNA: TGTGCCAGTAGCCTCGGACAGGGGGCGGCCCAGCGTGGCTACACCTTC. J is TRBJ1-2 and V is TRBV19, with 11 nucleotides matching TRBD1. Germline CDR1 is LNHDA and CDR2 is SQIVND (reference sequence). The J segment lost 7 bases and the V segment lost 6 bases, leaving 13 bases of the junction unmatched. The CDR3 length is 16 residues.

This clone has only a few counts. The chain combines TRBV28 with TRBJ2-7; no clear D. CDR1 is MDHEN, CDR2 SYDVKM, per germline. There are 12 residues in the CDR3. Trimming left V 1 base short and J 13 bases short, with 14 bases between. The chain's CDR3 is CASSLSASSFYF. In DNA form, the CDR3 reads TGTGCCAGCAGTTTATCGGCTAGTTCATTCTACTTC.

This clone appeared once. The CDR3 reads CASSIAAPQAHNEQFF. CDR3 nucleotide sequence: TGTGCCAGTAGTATAGCGGCCCCTCAGGCCCACAATGAGCAGTTCTTC. V gene TRBV19 combines with J gene TRBJ2-1; D unclear. V lost 1 base to trimming and J lost 5 bases, with 15 bases between them. Germline CDR1 LNHDA, CDR2 SQIVND (reference sequence). The CDR3 runs to 16 residues.

This chain connects TRBV2 to TRBJ2-3; 9 nucleotides line up with TRBD2. Germline V gives CDR1 SNHLY, CDR2 FYNNEI. CDR3 length: 14 amino acids. After removal of 4 bases from V and 1 base from J, the junction contained 0 bases not matched to a gene. In nucleotides, the CDR3 is TGTGCCAGCAGTGGGACTAGCGGCACAGATACGCAGTATTTT. This translates into CASSGTSGTDTQYF.

CDR3 residues: CASSEPGPSGFTDTQYF. CDR3 in DNA: TGCGCCAGCAGTGAGCCAGGCCCGTCGGGGTTCACAGATACGCAGTATTTT. The chain joins TRBV10-1 to TRBJ2-3, with D perhaps matching TRBD2 (5 bases). CDR3 length: 17 amino acids. Trimming pared 2 bases from V and 2 bases from J, leaving 17 bases between. Germline-derived CDR1 and CDR2 are WNHNN and SYGVQD (reference sequence).

The CDR3 bases are TGTGCCAGCAGCTTAGGTGTTAGCGGGGACACCGGGGAGCTGTTTTTT. Protein product: CASSLGVSGDTGELFF. The chain has TRBV7-7 and TRBJ2-2, with 8 bases that match TRBD2. J was trimmed by 3 bases and V by 1 base; bases with no gene match: 4. The germline gives CDR1 SSHAT, CDR2 FNYEAQ (reference sequence). CDR3 length: 16 residues.

This clone appeared a few times. This chain links TRBV4-3 with TRBJ2-5, with unresolved D. Per germline, CDR1 LGHNA and CDR2 YSLEER. V gave up 1 base and J gave up 0 bases, with 3 bases separating them. This CDR3 has 13 amino acids. The CDR3 DNA reads TGCGCCAGCAGCCAAGTTAACCAAGAGACCCAGTACTTC. Protein product: CASSQVNQETQYF.

The chain employs TRBV4-1 and TRBJ2-5; no reliable D call. The CDR3 covers 14 residues. Trimming took off 0 bases at V and 2 bases at J, with 7 bases between the two ends. Germline values: CDR1 MGHRA, CDR2 YSYEKL. In DNA form, the CDR3 reads TGCGCCAGCAGCCAAGATTACCAGCAAGAGACCCAGTACTTC. Translated: CASSQDYQQETQYF.

This sequence joins TRBV19 and TRBJ2-5; tentative D call: TRBD1 (5 bases). The CDR3 is made up of 14 amino acids. V was shortened by 8 bases and J by 2 bases, with 15 bases between the two germline ends. Germline CDR1 LNHDA, CDR2 SQIVND (reference sequence). CDR3 nucleotide sequence: TGTGCCAGTGCCCCTGACAGTCGACAAGAGACCCAGTACTTC. It is translated as CASAPDSRQETQYF.

The V and J genes are TRBV5-4 and TRBJ1-3; D gene uncertain. The CDR3 is 13 residues long. V dropped 5 bases and J dropped 0 bases, with 6 bases sitting between them. CDR1 and CDR2 (germline): SGHNT, YYREEE (reference sequence). The CDR3 nucleotides read TGTGCCAGCAGTCCGTACTCTGGAAACACCATATATTTT. This translates into CASSPYSGNTIYF. Full variable domain (outside the CDR3, taken from reference TRBV5-4 and TRBJ1-3): ETGVTQSPTHLIKTRGQQVTLRCSSQSGHNTVSWYQQALGQGPQFIFQYYREEENGRGNFPPRFSGLQFPNYSSELNVNALELDDSALYLCASSPYSGNTIYFGEGSWLTVV.

The rearrangement uses TRBV5-1 and TRBJ1-1, with D maybe TRBD1 (5 bases). Germline CDR1 reads SGHRS; CDR2 reads YFSETQ. Trimming removed 2 bases at V and 1 base at J, with 9 bases between. The CDR3 is made up of 14 amino acids. The DNA of the CDR3 is TGCGCCAGCAGCTTCAACAGGAGGAACACTGAAGCTTTCTTT. Translating gives CASSFNRRNTEAFF.

A single count supports this clone. The rearrangement uses TRBV5-1 and TRBJ1-1; 7 positions match TRBD1. This CDR3 has 15 residues. After removal of 4 bases from V and 1 base from J, the junction contained 7 bases not matched to a gene. Looked up from germline, CDR1 is SGHRS and CDR2 is YFSETQ. DNA for the CDR3: TGCGCCAGCAGCCCAAAGGGGGCCACGAACACTGAAGCTTTCTTT. It codes for CASSPKGATNTEAFF. Full variable domain (rest looked up from reference TRBV5-1 and TRBJ1-1): KAGVTQTPRYLIKTRGQQVTLSCSPISGHRSVSWYQQTPGQGLQFLFEYFSETQRNKGNFPGRFSGRQFSNSRSEMNVSTLELGDSALYLCASSPKGATNTEAFFGQGTRLTVV.

V and J are TRBV28 and TRBJ1-5, with unresolved D. CDR3 length equals 12 residues. Germline V CDR1 and CDR2: MDHEN, SYDVKM. V was trimmed by 6 bases and J by 3 bases, leaving 6 bases between them. CDR3 nucleotides: TGTGCCAGCAGCCAGGCCAATCAGCCCCAGCATTTT. It codes for CASSQANQPQHF.